The next 25 T cell receptor beta chains were all read from a single sample in a study of molecular identifiers for immune sequencing clone quantification. Each CDR3 protein is one row after TCRdb ran MiXCR on the PCR reads. The sample holds 300,000 to 400,000 distinct CDR3 sequences, about 22% seen once. The sequenced sample was naive CD8+ T cells from blood, with Jurkat cell RNA spiked in. Subset denoted: FACS-sorted CD8+CD4-CCR7+CD45RA+ naive T cells. The receptors derive from a human donor in good health. Some libraries in this study had Jurkat cell RNA spiked in.

The sample holds a few counts of this clonotype. The chain uses TRBV20-1 and TRBJ2-7; D may match TRBD1 or TRBD2 (5 bases each). Trimming stripped 3 bases from V and 13 bases from J, with 19 bases between. This CDR3 is 12 amino acids long. CDR1 and CDR2 (germline): DFQATT, SNEGSKA (reference sequence). Here the CDR3 reads CSASDSSGTTYF. The CDR3 DNA follows: TGCAGTGCTAGTGATTCCTCCGGGACCACATACTTC.

With regard to this clonotype: A much larger clone differs from this one at a single base, so this may be a read error. This rearrangement joins TRBV7-9 to TRBJ2-7; D perhaps matches TRBD1 (5 bases). Germline CDR1 SEHNR, CDR2 FQNEAQ (reference sequence). The CDR3 has 14 residues. CDR3 residues: CASSLGQPSHEQYF. The CDR3 nucleotides are TGTGCCAGCAGCTTAGGACAGCCCTCCCACGAGCAGTACTTC.

This clonotype was found many times. The CDR3 DNA is TGTGCCAGCAGTTACCCCCCCGGACAGGGTGCTAGCACAGATACGCAGTATTTT. Amino acids: CASSYPPGQGASTDTQYF. The chain has TRBV12-3 or TRBV12-4 and TRBJ2-3, with TRBD1 identical over 8 bases. The CDR3 runs 18 residues. After removal of 4 bases from V and 0 bases from J, the junction contained 12 bases not matched to a gene.

This clonotype was seen repeatedly, ten times or more. The J gene is TRBJ2-7, the V gene TRBV19; D call uncertain. The CDR3 is 13 residues long. V lost 1 base, J lost 4 bases, and 8 bases lay in between. Germline lookup yields CDR1 LNHDA and CDR2 SQIVND (reference sequence). CDR3 amino acids: CASSIGALYEQYF. CDR3 in DNA: TGTGCCAGTAGTATAGGAGCACTGTACGAGCAGTACTTC.

Ten or more counts support this clonotype. V is TRBV7-9 and J is TRBJ2-5; 12 bases are shared with TRBD2. The V gene's germline CDR1 is SEHNR and CDR2 FQNEAQ (reference sequence). This CDR3 contains 15 residues. After removal of 5 bases from V and 4 bases from J, the junction contained 5 bases not matched to a gene. CDR3 in DNA: TGTGCCAGCAGCAGACTAGCGGGGGAGAGAGAGACCCAGTACTTC. This encodes CASSRLAGERETQYF.

In its sample, this clonotype was seen many times. The CDR3: CSVQGEAFF. DNA for the CDR3: TGCAGCGTTCAGGGTGAAGCTTTCTTT. V gene TRBV29-1 combines with J gene TRBJ1-1, with D possibly matching TRBD1 (5 bases). V lost 5 bases and J lost 7, with 5 bases in between. The CDR3 runs 9 residues. Germline loops: CDR1 SQVTM, CDR2 ANQGSEA.

At least ten counts were recorded for this clonotype. The chain couples TRBV11-2 to TRBJ2-1, with 8 bases matching TRBD1. Germline V gene data show CDR1 as SGHAT and CDR2 as FQNNGV. The CDR3 spans 16 residues. The V gene end was trimmed by 4 bases and the J gene end by 4 bases; junction bases not matched to a gene: 9. The CDR3 DNA is TGTGCCAGCAGCTCACTCCAGGGGGCTGCTTACAATGAGCAGTTCTTC. It encodes CASSSLQGAAYNEQFF.

Comments on this clonotype: The final CDR3 position lacks the conserved phenylalanine or tryptophan, pointing to a likely read error. V usage is TRBV18 and J usage is TRBJ2-7; weak D call: TRBD1 (5 bases). This CDR3 spans 13 amino acids. V was clipped by 3 bases and J by 0 bases, with 6 bases between them. Germline CDR1 KGHSH, CDR2 LQKENI. DNA of the CDR3: TGTGCCAGCTCACCCGACAGCTCCTACGAGCAGTACCTC. Translation gives CASSPDSSYEQYL.

The rearrangement links TRBV30 to TRBJ2-1; possible D gene TRBD2, 6 bases. V was cut by 0 bases and J by 0 bases, with 9 bases left in between. Per germline, CDR1 GTSNPN and CDR2 SVGIG (reference sequence). The CDR3 has 15 residues. CDR3 DNA sequence: TGTGCCTGGAGTGTTCTAGCGAGCTCCTACAATGAGCAGTTCTTC. Its translation is CAWSVLASSYNEQFF.

The J gene is TRBJ2-1, the V gene TRBV4-1; TRBD1 is a possible D gene (6 bases). V dropped 4 bases and J dropped 0 bases, with 16 bases sitting between them. Germline CDR1 MGHRA, CDR2 YSYEKL. The CDR3 length is 17 residues. The chain's CDR3 is CASSLTNRVGSYNEQFF. In nucleotides, the CDR3 is TGCGCCAGCAGCCTTACCAACAGGGTGGGCTCCTACAATGAGCAGTTCTTC.

This clonotype was seen a handful of times. This chain uses TRBV2 with TRBJ2-3, with TRBD2 as a possible D gene (5 bases). Per germline, CDR1 SNHLY and CDR2 FYNNEI. This CDR3 has 17 amino acids. V was trimmed by 5 bases and J by 0 bases, leaving 18 bases between them. The CDR3 sequence: CASSPSLGLTSTDTQYF. The CDR3 nucleotides are TGTGCCAGCAGTCCCTCGTTAGGACTTACTAGCACAGATACGCAGTATTTT. The full variable domain, completed using reference TRBV2 and TRBJ2-3, is EPEVTQTPSHQVTQMGQEVILRCVPISNHLYFYWYRQILGQKVEFLVSFYNNEISEKSEIFDDQFSVERPDGSNFTLKIRSTKLEDSAMYFCASSPSLGLTSTDTQYFGPGTRLTVL.

The chain links TRBV10-3 to TRBJ1-4; weak D call: TRBD1 (5 bases). V lost 6 bases, J lost 0 bases, and 5 bases lay in between. Germline-derived CDR1 and CDR2 are ENHRY and SYGVKD. The CDR3 covers 13 residues. The CDR3 coding sequence is TGTGCCATCAGGACAGCAACTAATGAAAAACTGTTTTTT. Translated, it gives CAIRTATNEKLFF.

This clonotype was seen at least ten times. The chain recombines TRBV20-1 with TRBJ2-1, with unresolved D. Germline assignment: CDR1 DFQATT and CDR2 SNEGSKA (reference sequence). V lost 1 base and J 7 bases, leaving 11 bases between the germline ends. There are 13 residues in the CDR3. The CDR3 bases are TGCAGTGCTAGAGTCTGGAACCATAATGAGCAGTTCTTC. Translated: CSARVWNHNEQFF.

Many counts were recorded for this clonotype. This sequence joins TRBV7-9 and TRBJ2-7, with D possibly TRBD1 on 6 matching bases. Trimming shortened V by 3 bases and J by 5 bases, and 14 bases separated the two germline ends. Germline V lookup: CDR1 SEHNR, CDR2 FQNEAQ (reference sequence). This CDR3 comprises 14 residues. CDR3 in DNA: TGTGCCAGCAGCTTTTCAACAGGGAACGACGAGCAGTACTTC. It codes for CASSFSTGNDEQYF.

As to this clonotype: A read error is possible here, since a much larger clone lies one base away. Because the CDR3 is missing its conserved closing phenylalanine or tryptophan, this is likely a read error. The chain has TRBV7-9 and TRBJ2-7; a weak D match, TRBD1 (6 bases). CDR1 and CDR2 (germline): SEHNR, FQNEAQ (reference sequence). Trimming removed 6 bases from V and 3 bases from J, with 21 bases in between. The CDR3 has 16 residues. CDR3 coding DNA: TGTGCCAGCAGTAGCTACCCCACGCAGGGGATCTACGAGCAGTACCTC. Its protein product is CASSSYPTQGIYEQYL.

Many counts were recorded for this clonotype. The chain employs TRBV7-3 and TRBJ2-7; TRBD2 matches 7 bases. Germline CDR1 reads SGHTA; CDR2 reads FQGTGA. Trimming cost V 3 bases and J 1 base; bases outside gene matches: 6. This CDR3 is built from 15 residues. Written as DNA, the CDR3 is TGTGCCAGCAGCTTTGGAGCGGGACCATCCTACGAGCAGTACTTC. It translates to CASSFGAGPSYEQYF.

This clonotype was counted ten times or more. The V and J genes are TRBV30 and TRBJ2-3; 10 bases align to TRBD2. The CDR3 is made up of 11 amino acids. The V gene's germline CDR1 is GTSNPN and CDR2 SVGIG (reference sequence). The V and J ends lost 5 bases and 11 bases, in that order; junction bases with no gene match: 4. The CDR3 sequence is CAWVVAGGQYF. The CDR3 DNA reads as TGTGCCTGGGTAGTAGCGGGGGGGCAGTATTTT.

In this sample, this clonotype turned up a few times. This sequence joins TRBV20-1 and TRBJ1-5; 9 bases are shared with TRBD1. Germline V gives CDR1 DFQATT, CDR2 SNEGSKA (reference sequence). The CDR3 is 16 amino acids. Trimming cost V 5 bases and J 3 bases; bases outside gene matches: 11. The CDR3 DNA reads TGCAGTGCTCGCGAGTTCGGACAGGGGATCAATCAGCCCCAGCATTTT. Its translation: CSAREFGQGINQPQHF.

This clonotype was picked up a small number of times. The CDR3 region is CASSMGQGSEQYF. In nucleotides, the CDR3 is TGTGCCAGTAGTATGGGACAGGGCTCCGAGCAGTACTTC. V gene TRBV19 combines with J gene TRBJ2-7; 9 positions match TRBD1. The V and J ends lost 3 bases and 6 bases, in that order; junction bases with no gene match: 3. There are 13 residues in the CDR3. Germline-derived CDR1 and CDR2 are LNHDA and SQIVND (reference sequence). Complete variable domain (other parts from reference TRBV19 and TRBJ2-7): DGGITQSPKYLFRKEGQNVTLSCEQNLNHDAMYWYRQDPGQGLRLIYYSQIVNDFQKGDIAEGYSVSREKKESFPLTVTSAQKNPTAFYLCASSMGQGSEQYFGPGTRLTVT.

Points on this clonotype: A much larger clone lies one base from this, so it may be a read error. The chain uses TRBV7-8 and TRBJ1-1; 8 nucleotides agree with TRBD1. Germline V gene lookup returns CDR1 SGHVS and CDR2 FQNEAQ. The CDR3 totals 16 residues. The CDR3 reads CASGLTPGQANTEAFF. The CDR3 region has the DNA TGTGCCAGCGGCTTGACGCCGGGACAGGCGAACACTGAAGCTTTCTTT.

At least ten counts were recorded for this clonotype. The chain joins TRBV6-6 to TRBJ1-6, with D possibly matching TRBD1 (6 bases). This CDR3 region has 16 residues. Germline lookup yields CDR1 MNHNY and CDR2 SVGAGI (reference sequence). V lost 10 bases, J lost 8 bases, and 24 bases lay in between. The CDR3 region is CATDRTSSWADSPLHF. The CDR3 region has the DNA TGTGCCACAGACAGGACTTCCTCCTGGGCGGATTCACCCCTCCACTTT.

This clonotype came up many times. V gene TRBV7-2 combines with J gene TRBJ2-3, with 8 bases fitting TRBD2. Looked up from germline, CDR1 is SGHTA and CDR2 is FQGNSA. The length of the CDR3 is 15 residues. The J segment lost 5 bases and the V segment lost 7 bases, leaving 11 bases of the junction unmatched. This CDR3 is CASNLGAGEEDTQYF. Here the CDR3 DNA reads TGTGCCAGCAACTTGGGAGCGGGAGAGGAAGATACGCAGTATTTT.

Remarks on this clonotype: Compared with germline, one end of the junction differs, possibly owing to a read error. The CDR3 DNA sequence: TGCAGTGCCAGAGGGACAGTTAACGCCGGGCAGTACTTC. It encodes CSARGTVNAGQYF. The V call is TRBV20-1, the J call TRBJ2-7; TRBD1 matches 7 bases. The germline V gene encodes CDR1 DFQATT and CDR2 SNEGSKA (reference sequence). The CDR3 totals 13 residues.

This clonotype was recorded a few times. The chain combines TRBV4-2 with TRBJ2-7; D might be TRBD1 or TRBD2, each matching 5 bases. V lost 0 bases and J 1 base, leaving 16 bases between the germline ends. This CDR3 is built from 17 residues. From germline, CDR1 is LGHNA and CDR2 YNFKEQ. In nucleotides, the CDR3 is TGTGCCAGCAGCCAAGAAGGGTCGGGACCGATTTCCTACGAGCAGTACTTC. Amino acids: CASSQEGSGPISYEQYF.

This clonotype was seen many times. The V call is TRBV7-9, the J call TRBJ2-7; D remains unclear. Germline V lookup: CDR1 SEHNR, CDR2 FQNEAQ (reference sequence). Trimming stripped 1 base from V and 3 bases from J, with 7 bases between. This CDR3 comprises 13 residues. CDR3 nucleotide sequence: TGTGCCAGCAGCTTAGGGGTAGTCTACGAGCAGTACTTC. This codes for CASSLGVVYEQYF. The full variable domain, its missing parts supplied by reference TRBV7-9 and TRBJ2-7, is DTGVSQNPRHKITKRGQNVTFRCDPISEHNRLYWYRQTLGQGPEFLTYFQNEAQLEKSRLLSDRFSAERPKGSFSTLEIQRTEQGDSAMYLCASSLGVVYEQYFGPGTRLTVT.